Listed here are 9 T cell receptor beta chains from one sample, sequenced in a study of tumor-infiltrating lymphocytes in localized non-small cell lung cancer. Sequencing was performed with immunoSEQ multiplex PCR; in TCRdb, only in-frame clones are kept and a portion is missing. The data show some 13,000 clones, approximately 72% seen once. Material: uninvolved lung tissue not adjacent to the tumor. These receptor sequences come from a human donor with non-small cell lung cancer.

This sequence joins TRBV7-2 and TRBJ1-2; 9 positions agree with TRBD1. Germline CDR1 SGHTA, CDR2 FQGNSA. CDR3 length: 16 residues. The ends lost 5 bases at V and 1 base at J; junction bases unmatched: 8. The CDR3 DNA reads TGTGCCAGCAGCGCCCTAGGACAGGGGTTTAACTATGGCTACACCTTC. The encoded protein is CASSALGQGFNYGYTF.

The chain employs TRBV7-2 and TRBJ2-1, with 10 positions matching TRBD2. Germline V lookup: CDR1 SGHTA, CDR2 FQGNSA. Trimming took 4 bases from V and 0 from J; bases not matched to a gene: 3. This CDR3 is built from 16 residues. CDR3 loop: CASSSRTSGSYNEQFF. CDR3 DNA: TGTGCCAGCAGCTCCCGGACTAGCGGCTCCTACAATGAGCAGTTCTTC.

The chain carries TRBV16 and TRBJ1-5; 8 bases agree with TRBD1. CDR1 is KGHSY, CDR2 FQNENV, per germline. The CDR3 consists of 16 residues. J gave up 1 base and V 4 bases, and 6 bases lay outside the gene matches. The CDR3 loop reads CASSPSDRVSNQPQHF. CDR3 coding DNA: TGTGCCAGCAGCCCATCGGACAGGGTGAGCAATCAGCCCCAGCATTTT.

The CDR3 DNA is TGCGCCAGCAGCCAAGGAACGGGGGGCTTACTTGATTCACCCCTCCACTTT. Encoded protein: CASSQGTGGLLDSPLHF. This sequence joins TRBV4-3 and TRBJ1-6; TRBD1 might be the D (6 bases). Germline-derived CDR1 and CDR2 are LGHNA and YSLEER. V dropped 1 base and J dropped 8 bases, with 18 bases sitting between them. CDR3 size: 17 residues.

V is TRBV7-2 and J is TRBJ2-3; D may be TRBD2 (7 bases). V shed 6 bases and J shed 1 base, with 17 bases lying between them. Germline assignment: CDR1 SGHTA and CDR2 FQGNSA. The CDR3 runs 16 residues. For the CDR3, the DNA is TGTGCCAGCAGGCTTAACACGGGGGGCGGCACAGATACGCAGTATTTT. As protein: CASRLNTGGGTDTQYF.

The rearrangement uses TRBV5-1 and TRBJ2-7; 14 bases are shared with TRBD2. V shed 2 bases and J 0 bases; nucleotides not matched to a gene: 4. The germline gives CDR1 SGHRS, CDR2 YFSETQ. CDR3 length: 17 amino acids. CDR3 region: CASSFGLAGGYSYEQYF. The CDR3 bases are TGCGCCAGCAGCTTTGGACTAGCGGGAGGATACTCCTACGAGCAGTACTTC.

The gene calls are TRBV7-2 and TRBJ2-1, with 13 bases fitting TRBD2. V was clipped by 4 bases and J by 2 bases; unmatched bases: 5. The length of the CDR3 is 17 residues. Germline assignment: CDR1 SGHTA and CDR2 FQGNSA. CDR3 sequence (DNA): TGTGCCAGCAGCTCTATGGGACTAGCGGGGCCCTACAATGAGCAGTTCTTC. The encoded protein is CASSSMGLAGPYNEQFF.

The J gene is TRBJ2-7, the V gene TRBV29-1; possibly TRBD1 for D (5 bases). CDR3 length: 17 residues. V dropped 5 bases and J dropped 0 bases, with 23 bases sitting between them. Germline lookup yields CDR1 SQVTM and CDR2 ANQGSEA. The DNA of the CDR3 is TGCAGCGTTACACCGACCGGTCAGGGTGAGAACTCCTACGAGCAGTACTTC. Its protein is CSVTPTGQGENSYEQYF.

The CDR3 sequence: CATSGANLAGGYETQYF. DNA of the CDR3: TGTGCCACCAGCGGAGCTAACCTAGCGGGGGGTTATGAGACCCAGTACTTC. This chain uses TRBV15 with TRBJ2-5; 11 positions match TRBD2. V dropped 5 bases and J dropped 5; count of bases not matched to a gene: 13. The CDR3 has 17 amino acids. Per germline, CDR1 LNHNV and CDR2 YYDKDF (reference sequence).